This T cell receptor beta chain was obtained from a study of blood T cell repertoires in COVID-19. Study-wide background: The United States, Italy and Spain provided the acute and convalescent COVID-19 samples. PBMCs, B-cell-depleted T cells, or T cells provided the cDNA or gDNA that made up the material.

In the original analysis: For nucleated cells, counts were estimated from reference gene primer amplification. Method: immunoSEQ multiplex PCR; TCRdb's copy keeps in-frame clones and lacks some. From that table come the V and J calls and clone size; the DNA was used to work out D and trimming. Of about 180,000 clones listed, more than 85% were seen once; the top ten hold less than 3.5%. This clone was seen more than once but under ten times. Other DNA sequences in this sample translate to the same CDR3. CDR3 size: 15 residues. Germline loops: CDR1 SGHDN, CDR2 FVKESK. V was clipped by 4 bases and J by 3 bases; unmatched bases: 4.

The sequencing sample was made of peripheral blood. The V and J genes are TRBV14 and TRBJ2-7; 12 bases map to TRBD2. The receptor was isolated from a woman aged 25-40 years with active or convalescent COVID-19. The CDR3 DNA follows: TGTGCCAGCAGCCGCCGACTAGCGGGAGACTACGAGCAGTACTTC. This codes for CASSRRLAGDYEQYF.